This T cell receptor beta chain was sequenced for a study of blood T cell repertoires in COVID-19. Some clones are missing from TCRdb's copy, which holds only in-frame ones; the method was immunoSEQ multiplex PCR. The data hold about 320,000 clones, with about 85% observed a single time. Recruitment covered about two dozen US areas and drew participants whose ages spanned about 18 to 100 years. Researchers sorted participants into cohorts using their self-reported clinical history. The CDR3 runs to 14 residues. V was clipped by 3 bases and J by 0 bases, with 8 bases between them. CDR1 and CDR2 (germline): LGHDT, YNNKEL (reference sequence). As for this clone: The sample carries other DNA sequences with the same CDR3.

The sequence was obtained from a woman aged 25-40 years who had been exposed to COVID-19. The V gene is TRBV3-1 (or the pseudogene TRBV3-2), the J gene TRBJ1-1; D is possibly TRBD1 (6 bases). The specimen was PBMCs or T cells enriched from blood (not recorded which). The CDR3 bases are TGTGCCAGCAGCCAGGGACATTTGAACACTGAAGCTTTCTTT. Its protein product is CASSQGHLNTEAFF.